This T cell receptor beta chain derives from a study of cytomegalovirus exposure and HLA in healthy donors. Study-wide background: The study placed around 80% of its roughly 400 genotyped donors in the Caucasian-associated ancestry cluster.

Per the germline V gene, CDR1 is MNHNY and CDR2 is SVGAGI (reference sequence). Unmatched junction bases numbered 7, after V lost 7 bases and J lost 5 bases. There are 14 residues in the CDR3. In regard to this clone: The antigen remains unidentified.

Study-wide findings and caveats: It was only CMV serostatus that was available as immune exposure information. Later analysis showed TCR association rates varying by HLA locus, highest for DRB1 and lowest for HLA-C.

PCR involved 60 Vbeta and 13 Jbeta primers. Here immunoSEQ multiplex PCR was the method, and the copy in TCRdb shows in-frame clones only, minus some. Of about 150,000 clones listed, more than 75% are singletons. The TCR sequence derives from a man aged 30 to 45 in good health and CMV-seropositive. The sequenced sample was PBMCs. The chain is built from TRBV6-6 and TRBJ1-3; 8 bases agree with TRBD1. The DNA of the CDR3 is TGTGCCAGCACCCCAGGACAGGGTCGAAACACCATATATTTT. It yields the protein CASTPGQGRNTIYF.